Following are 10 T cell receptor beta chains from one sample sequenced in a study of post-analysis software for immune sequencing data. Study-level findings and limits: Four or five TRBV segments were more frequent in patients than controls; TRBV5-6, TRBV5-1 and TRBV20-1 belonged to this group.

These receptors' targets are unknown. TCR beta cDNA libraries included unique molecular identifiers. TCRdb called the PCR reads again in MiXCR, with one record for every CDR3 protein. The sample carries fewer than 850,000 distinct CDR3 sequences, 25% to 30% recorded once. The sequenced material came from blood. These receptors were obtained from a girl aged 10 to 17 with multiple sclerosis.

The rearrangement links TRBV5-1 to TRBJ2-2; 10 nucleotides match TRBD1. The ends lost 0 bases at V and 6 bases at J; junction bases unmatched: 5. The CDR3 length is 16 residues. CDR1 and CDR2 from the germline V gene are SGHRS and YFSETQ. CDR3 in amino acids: CASSLADRGRAGELFF. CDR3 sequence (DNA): TGCGCCAGCAGCTTGGCCGACAGGGGGCGCGCCGGGGAGCTGTTTTTT.

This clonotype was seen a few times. Written as DNA, the CDR3 is TGCGCCAGCAGCTCCTACTCAGGGGCTTACGAGCAGTACTTC. This sequence encodes CASSSYSGAYEQYF. The J gene is TRBJ2-7, the V gene TRBV4-3; D might be TRBD1 (6 bases). From germline, CDR1 is LGHNA and CDR2 YSLEER. The CDR3 extends over 14 amino acids. The ends were cut back, 5 bases at V and 4 bases at J, with 15 bases in the middle.

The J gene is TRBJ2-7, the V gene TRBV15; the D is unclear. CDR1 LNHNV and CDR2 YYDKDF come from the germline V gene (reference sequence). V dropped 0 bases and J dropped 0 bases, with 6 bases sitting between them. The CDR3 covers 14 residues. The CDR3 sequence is CATSRDLSSYEQYF. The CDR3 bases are TGTGCCACCAGCAGAGATCTAAGCTCCTACGAGCAGTACTTC.

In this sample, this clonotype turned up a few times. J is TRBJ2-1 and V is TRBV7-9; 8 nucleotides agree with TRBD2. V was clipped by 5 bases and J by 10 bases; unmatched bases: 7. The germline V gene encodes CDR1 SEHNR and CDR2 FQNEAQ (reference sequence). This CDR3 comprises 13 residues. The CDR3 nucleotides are TGTGCCAGCAGCCTCCCCGGGGGGGGAGAGCAGTTCTTC. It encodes CASSLPGGGEQFF. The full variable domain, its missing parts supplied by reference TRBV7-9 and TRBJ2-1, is DTGVSQNPRHKITKRGQNVTFRCDPISEHNRLYWYRQTLGQGPEFLTYFQNEAQLEKSRLLSDRFSAERPKGSFSTLEIQRTEQGDSAMYLCASSLPGGGEQFFGPGTRLTVL.

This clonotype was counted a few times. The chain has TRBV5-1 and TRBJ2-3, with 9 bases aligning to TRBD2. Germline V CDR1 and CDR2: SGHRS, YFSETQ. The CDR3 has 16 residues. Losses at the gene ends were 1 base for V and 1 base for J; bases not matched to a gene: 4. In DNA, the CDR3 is TGCGCCAGCAGCTTGTGGGCTAGCGGGGGCACAGATACGCAGTATTTT. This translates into CASSLWASGGTDTQYF.

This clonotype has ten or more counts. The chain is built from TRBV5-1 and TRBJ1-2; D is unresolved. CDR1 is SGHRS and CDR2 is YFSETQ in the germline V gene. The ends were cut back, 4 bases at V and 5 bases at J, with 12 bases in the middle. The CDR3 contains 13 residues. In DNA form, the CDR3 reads TGCGCCAGCAGCCCCCGCTTGGGGTATGGCTACACCTTC. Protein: CASSPRLGYGYTF.

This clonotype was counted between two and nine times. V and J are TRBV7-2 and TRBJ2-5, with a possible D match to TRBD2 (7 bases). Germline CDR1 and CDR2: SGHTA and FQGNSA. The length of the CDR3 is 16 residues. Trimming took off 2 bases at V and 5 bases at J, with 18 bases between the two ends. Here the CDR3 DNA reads TGTGCCAGCAGCTTATTGGGTATCGGGGGGCGGGAGACCCAGTACTTC. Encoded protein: CASSLLGIGGRETQYF.

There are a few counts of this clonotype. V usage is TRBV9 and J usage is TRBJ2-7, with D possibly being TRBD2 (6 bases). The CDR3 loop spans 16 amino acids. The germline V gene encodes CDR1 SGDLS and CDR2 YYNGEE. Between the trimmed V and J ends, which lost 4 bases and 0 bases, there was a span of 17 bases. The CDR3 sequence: CASSPRLADYSYEQYF. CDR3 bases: TGTGCCAGCAGCCCTCGGTTAGCGGATTACTCCTACGAGCAGTACTTC.

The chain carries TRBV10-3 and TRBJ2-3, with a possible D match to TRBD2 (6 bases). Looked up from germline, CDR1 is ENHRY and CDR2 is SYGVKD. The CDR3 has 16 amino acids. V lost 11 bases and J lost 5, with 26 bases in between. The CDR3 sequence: CAAGKLASRGEDTQYF. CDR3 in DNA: TGTGCCGCCGGGAAGCTTGCGTCCCGCGGGGAAGATACGCAGTATTTT.

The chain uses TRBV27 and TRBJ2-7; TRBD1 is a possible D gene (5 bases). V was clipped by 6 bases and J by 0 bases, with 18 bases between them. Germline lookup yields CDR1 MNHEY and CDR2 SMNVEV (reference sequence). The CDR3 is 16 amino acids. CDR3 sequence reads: CASSPPQGTHSYEQYF. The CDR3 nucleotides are TGTGCCAGCAGCCCACCCCAGGGTACTCACTCCTACGAGCAGTACTTC.